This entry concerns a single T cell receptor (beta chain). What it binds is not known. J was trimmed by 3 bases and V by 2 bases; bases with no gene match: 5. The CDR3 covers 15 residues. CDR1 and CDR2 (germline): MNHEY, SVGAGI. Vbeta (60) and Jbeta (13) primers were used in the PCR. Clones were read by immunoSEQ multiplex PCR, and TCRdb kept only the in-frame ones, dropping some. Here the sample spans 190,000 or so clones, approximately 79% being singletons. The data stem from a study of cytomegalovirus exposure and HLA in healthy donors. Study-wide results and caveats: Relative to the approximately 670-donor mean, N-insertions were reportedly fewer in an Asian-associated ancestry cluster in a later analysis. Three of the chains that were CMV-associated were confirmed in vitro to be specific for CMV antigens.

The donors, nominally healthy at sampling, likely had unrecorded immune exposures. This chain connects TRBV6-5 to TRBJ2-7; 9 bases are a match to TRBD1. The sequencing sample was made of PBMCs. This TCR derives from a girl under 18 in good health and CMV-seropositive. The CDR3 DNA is TGTGCCAGCAGTTACGGGGACAGGGTCGGCTACGAGCAGTACTTC. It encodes CASSYGDRVGYEQYF.